These 8 T cell receptor beta chains share one sample of origin, sequenced in a study of T cells in Graves' hyperthyroidism and ophthalmopathy. From RNA transcripts, TCR beta CDR3 regions were amplified. RT-PCR in the first round (using the HTBI primer set) targeted the TCR CDR3. TCRdb reprocessed the multiplex PCR reads via MiXCR and lists one record per CDR3 protein. The sample lists about 600,000 distinct CDR3 sequences; 12% to 15% were seen once. The sample was blood. Receptors originate from a woman in her late teens or twenties with Graves' ophthalmopathy.

V is TRBV18 and J is TRBJ1-1; no definite D call. CDR1 and CDR2 from the germline V gene are KGHSH and LQKENI. V dropped 6 bases and J dropped 5 bases, with 13 bases sitting between them. The CDR3 is made up of 13 amino acids. As DNA, the CDR3 is TGTGCCAGCTCTAAAACGACGGGGACTGAAGCTTTCTTT. This translates into CASSKTTGTEAFF.

The chain uses TRBV6-1 and TRBJ2-1; 14 bases match TRBD2. The ends lost 5 bases at V and 5 bases at J; junction bases unmatched: 11. Germline V gene lookup returns CDR1 MNHNS and CDR2 SASEGT. This CDR3 region has 18 residues. The CDR3 loop is CASSFRPGLAGADNEQFF. As DNA, the CDR3 is TGTGCCAGCAGTTTCCGTCCGGGACTAGCGGGAGCTGACAATGAGCAGTTCTTC.

Ten or more counts support this clonotype. This chain links TRBV27 with TRBJ2-1; D remains unclear. The V and J ends lost 7 bases and 7 bases respectively, with 5 bases between them. This CDR3 contains 10 residues. CDR1 MNHEY and CDR2 SMNVEV come from the germline V gene (reference sequence). This CDR3 reads CASTWNEQFF. In DNA, the CDR3 is TGTGCCAGCACGTGGAATGAGCAGTTCTTC.

This clonotype was seen ten or more times. The J gene is TRBJ1-3, the V gene TRBV2; D is undetermined. Trimming took off 8 bases at V and 0 bases at J, with 8 bases between the two ends. Germline CDR1 and CDR2: SNHLY and FYNNEI. This CDR3 is 13 amino acids long. The CDR3 sequence is CASGRVSGNTIYF. In DNA form, the CDR3 reads TGTGCCAGCGGACGGGTCTCTGGAAACACCATATATTTT.

This clonotype was seen repeatedly, ten times or more. The genes are TRBV11-3 and TRBJ2-2; D is possibly TRBD2 (6 bases). Deletions cut 5 bases from V and 3 bases from J, with 13 bases between. The CDR3 covers 15 residues. The germline V gene encodes CDR1 SGHNT and CDR2 YENEEA. Here the CDR3 reads CASSGKEGHTGELFF. DNA for the CDR3: TGTGCCAGCAGCGGGAAGGAGGGGCACACCGGGGAGCTGTTTTTT.

The sample holds many counts of this clonotype. This chain joins TRBV7-8 and TRBJ1-5; unclear D gene. The CDR3 has 15 amino acids. The germline gives CDR1 SGHVS, CDR2 FQNEAQ. V was cut by 0 bases and J by 5 bases, with 11 bases left in between. The CDR3 region has the DNA TGTGCCAGCAGCTTAGCGGCAGGCAGAGATCAGCCCCAGCATTTT. It specifies CASSLAAGRDQPQHF.

This clonotype was seen ten or more times. V usage is TRBV29-1 and J usage is TRBJ2-2; TRBD1 is a possible D gene (6 bases). The CDR3 extends over 14 amino acids. The V and J ends lost 3 bases and 6 bases respectively, with 14 bases between them. Germline CDR1 and CDR2: SQVTM and ANQGSEA. CDR3 bases: TGCAGCGTTGAGGCCAGGGGTTTCCCCGGGGAGCTGTTTTTT. Its protein is CSVEARGFPGELFF.

This clonotype has a count of ten or more. The rearrangement uses TRBV15 and TRBJ2-7, with D unclear. Germline values: CDR1 LNHNV, CDR2 YYDKDF (reference sequence). V lost 0 bases to trimming and J lost 3 bases, with 24 bases between them. The CDR3 covers 19 residues. The CDR3 bases are TGTGCCACCAGCAGAGAAGGGTTCCCTCTACCCTATCCTCACTACGAGCAGTACTTC. Residues: CATSREGFPLPYPHYEQYF.